The rows below give T cell receptor beta chains drawn from one sample of a study of cytomegalovirus exposure and HLA in healthy donors. Data came from immunoSEQ multiplex PCR; TCRdb stores just in-frame clones and leaves some out. The profile shows 130,000 or so clones, about three fifths of them singletons. Material: PBMCs. All receptors come from a woman aged 40 to 49 in good health and CMV-seropositive. The CDR3 runs from the conserved cysteine through the conserved F or W. D genes are given only for firm matches. Expanded clones are given a class, and other clones once, few, many or no size at all.

>TRBJ1-1|TRBV19|NA|NA
TGTGCCAGTAGTATCGGACAGACTAACACTGAAGCTTTCTTT
CASSIGQTNTEAFF
>TRBJ1-2|TRBV19|NA|NA
TGTGCCAGTAGCCGCCCCACGCAGCTAGGGGACTATGGCTACACCTTC
CASSRPTQLGDYGYTF
>TRBJ1-6|TRBV30|few|NA
TGTGCCTGGAGTGCGTTTGGCAGGGTTTCACCCCTCCACTTT
CAWSAFGRVSPLHF
>TRBJ1-5|TRBV29-1|few|NA
TGCAGCGTTGGAGAGACAGATGATCAGCCCCAGCATTTT
CSVGETDDQPQHF
>TRBJ1-5|TRBV12-5|NA|NA
TGTGCTAGTGGTTTGACGGGGGGCAATCAGCCCCAGCATTTT
CASGLTGGNQPQHF
>TRBJ1-6|TRBV4-2|NA|NA
TGTGCCAGCAGCCAAGACGAGAGCTCCTATAATTCACCCCTCCACTTT
CASSQDESSYNSPLHF
>TRBJ1-3|TRBV29-1|few|TRBD1
TGCAGCGTTGAGCATCAGGGGGCCTCTGGAAACACCATATATTTT
CSVEHQGASGNTIYF
>TRBJ2-1|TRBV15|NA|NA
TGTGCCACCAGCAGAGCCAGGGGCAATGAGCAGTTCTTC
CATSRARGNEQFF
>TRBJ2-1|TRBV28|NA|TRBD2
TGTGCCAGCAGTTACGGTTATCGGGAGGGCCAGAATGAGCAGTTCTTC
CASSYGYREGQNEQFF
>TRBJ2-7|TRBV5-6|NA|NA
TGTGCCAGCAGCCTGCCAGGCCCCTACGAGCAGTACTTC
CASSLPGPYEQYF
>TRBJ2-1|TRBV7-2|NA|NA
TGTGCCAGCAGCTTGGACTACAGCTCCTACAATGAGCAGTTCTTC
CASSLDYSSYNEQFF
>TRBJ2-7|TRBV6-5|NA|NA
TGTGCCAGCAGTTACAGGGGTCCCACCTACGAGCAGTACTTC
CASSYRGPTYEQYF
>TRBJ2-5|TRBV6-7|NA|TRBD2
TGTGCCAGCAGTTACTCAGGGCGGGGGCAAGAGACCCAGTACTTC
CASSYSGRGQETQYF
>TRBJ1-2|TRBV25-1|once|TRBD1
TGTGCCAGCAGCCCCCCCGGACAGGGAATGGGCTACACCTTC
CASSPPGQGMGYTF
>TRBJ1-2|TRBV19|NA|NA
TGTGCCAGTACCGCCGGGACCGTGGAGGGGATTAGCTATGGCTACACCTTC
CASTAGTVEGISYGYTF
>TRBJ2-2|TRBV5-1|NA|NA
TGCGCCAGCAGCTTGGCTGGCCCACCCGGGGAGCTGTTTTTT
CASSLAGPPGELFF
>TRBJ2-2|TRBV5-6|NA|TRBD1
TGTGCCAGCAGCCCGGACAGGGAGGAGGCCGGGGAGCTGTTTTTT
CASSPDREEAGELFF
>TRBJ1-5|TRBV28|once|NA
TGTGCCAGCAGTTCCGATCAGCCCCAGCATTTT
CASSSDQPQHF
>TRBJ2-5|TRBV28|NA|NA
TGTGCCAGCAGCTTTCCGACAACAGGGCGGTGGGAGACCCAGTACTTC
CASSFPTTGRWETQYF
>TRBJ1-3|TRBV25-1|NA|NA
TGTGCCAGCAGTGCGGACAGCTCTGGAAACACCATATATTTT
CASSADSSGNTIYF
>TRBJ2-3|TRBV30|few|TRBD2
TGTGCCTGGAGCCCACTTAGCCGGCTAGCGGGGCCCACAGATACGCAGTATTTT
CAWSPLSRLAGPTDTQYF
>TRBJ1-2|TRBV5-1|NA|TRBD1
TGCGCCAGCAGCTCGGACAGGGGCTATGGCTACACCTTC
CASSSDRGYGYTF
>TRBJ2-3|TRBV11-2|NA|TRBD1
TGTGCCAGCAGCTCGGACAGGGGCACAGATACGCAGTATTTT
CASSSDRGTDTQYF
>TRBJ2-3|TRBV4-1|few|NA
TGCGCCAGCAGCCAAGGGGAGGAGCAACCGCAGTATTTT
CASSQGEEQPQYF
>TRBJ2-4|TRBV9|few|NA
TGTGCCAGCAGCGCCCGGGACACCAAAAACATTCAGTACTTC
CASSARDTKNIQYF
>TRBJ1-3|TRBV5-1|NA|TRBD1
TGCGCCAGCAGCTCGGGACAGCTAACGGGGGGAAACACCATATATTTT
CASSSGQLTGGNTIYF
>TRBJ1-1|TRBV4-1|NA|NA
TGCGCCAGCAGCCACAGCGGTGACACTGAAGCTTTCTTT
CASSHSGDTEAFF
>TRBJ2-1|TRBV6-4|NA|NA
TGTGCCAGCAGTGACTACAGATACAATGAGCAGTTCTTC
CASSDYRYNEQFF
>TRBJ2-7|TRBV6-5|NA|NA
TGTGCCAGCAGTGCCGACAAGGGGCTCGAGCAGTACTTC
CASSADKGLEQYF
>TRBJ2-1|TRBV19|NA|TRBD2
TGTGCCAGTAGTAGGAGAGGGGTAGCGGGGGGCCCCAATGAGCAGTTCTTC
CASSRRGVAGGPNEQFF
>TRBJ2-6|TRBV11-3|NA|TRBD1
TGTGCCAGCAGTCCGGACAGGGGAGCAGGATCTGGGGCCAACGTCCTGACTTTC
CASSPDRGAGSGANVLTF